The 5 T cell receptor beta chains in this list originate from one sample, sequenced in a study of neurological immune-mediated disorders. TCRdb called the 5' RACE reads again in MiXCR, with one record for every CDR3 protein. This table has around 44,000 distinct CDR3 sequences, roughly 2.5% appearing once. Sequences were obtained from PBMCs. These receptors were collected from a man aged 25-45 years with multiple sclerosis.

This clonotype was observed many times. The DNA for the CDR3 is TGTGCCAGCAGCACGTCAACGACACACACCGGGGAGCTGTTTTTT. The encoded protein is CASSTSTTHTGELFF. The rearrangement joins TRBV7-3 to TRBJ2-2; the D is unclear. V lost 5 bases, J lost 3 bases, and 13 bases lay in between. CDR3 length: 15 amino acids. Looked up from germline, CDR1 is SGHTA and CDR2 is FQGTGA.

CDR3 nucleotides: TGTGCCAGCAGCATCCGGGGGTTTGAGACCCAGTACTTC. This codes for CASSIRGFETQYF. V usage is TRBV7-9 and J usage is TRBJ2-5; D perhaps matches TRBD2 (6 bases). Germline CDR1 is SEHNR and CDR2 is FQNEAQ (reference sequence). V lost 5 bases, J lost 5 bases, and 12 bases lay in between. The CDR3 spans 13 residues.

This clonotype was counted ten times or more. The rearrangement uses TRBV5-4 and TRBJ2-5, with D possibly matching TRBD2 (5 bases). The germline V gene has CDR1 SGHNT and CDR2 YYREEE (reference sequence). The length of the CDR3 is 15 residues. The V gene lost 2 bases and the J gene lost 5 bases, with 16 bases spanning the gap. The DNA for the CDR3 is TGTGCCAGCAGCTTAGGGCTAGCTGCCCGGGAGACCCAGTACTTC. Its translation: CASSLGLAARETQYF. Full variable domain (rest looked up from reference TRBV5-4 and TRBJ2-5): ETGVTQSPTHLIKTRGQQVTLRCSSQSGHNTVSWYQQALGQGPQFIFQYYREEENGRGNFPPRFSGLQFPNYSSELNVNALELDDSALYLCASSLGLAARETQYFGPGTRLLVL.

The V and J genes are TRBV20-1 and TRBJ2-3; 9 nucleotides line up with TRBD2. The CDR3 is 16 residues long. V gave up 2 bases and J gave up 7 bases; unmatched junction bases: 13. Germline CDR1 and CDR2: DFQATT and SNEGSKA (reference sequence). The CDR3 coding sequence is TGCAGTGCTAGATCAATAGCGGGAGTCCAGGGGAATACGCAGTATTTT. Its protein product is CSARSIAGVQGNTQYF.

This clonotype occurred many times. CDR3 region: CASSQGTSGNYEQYF. CDR3 DNA: TGCGCCAGCAGCCAGGGGACTAGCGGAAACTACGAGCAGTACTTC. The chain links TRBV4-1 to TRBJ2-7, with 11 bases lining up with TRBD2. Germline trimming cut 3 bases from V and 3 bases from J; bases unmatched to any gene: 4. The length of the CDR3 is 15 residues. CDR1 is MGHRA and CDR2 is YSYEKL in the germline V gene.